This TCR beta chain was sequenced during a study of cytomegalovirus exposure and HLA in healthy donors (dated by TCRdb to 2015 to 2018). About the full investigation: An earlier analysis of 587 of the donors reported about 300 Gb of sequence data and some 110 million unique TCR beta sequences obtained from about 179 million T cells. Typing coverage differed by locus: A, B, C, DRB1 and DQB1 were typed in roughly 629-640 donors, DQA1 in about 560, DPA1 in roughly 590, and DPB1 in 472. On average, roughly 200,000 unique TCR beta nucleotide sequences were sequenced per donor among a few hundred genotyped donors of the cohort, with roughly 18% of those sequences being non-productive. An earlier analysis of 500 to 750 of the donors applied high-throughput TCR beta sequencing to assess whether each TCR beta V gene segment acted as functional or pseudogenic. Roughly 5 DR-DQ haplotypes were handled as single units for association and clustering, since linkage in the cohort was strong. The study was designed to test whether signatures of past pathogen exposure could be identified by cataloging public T cell receptors. Donor age, sex, ethnicity and CMV serostatus were collected together with the repertoire data. The study combined high-throughput TCR immunosequencing, statistical association of individual TCRs with disease status, and machine learning to predict cytomegalovirus infection status. A later genetic analysis used genome-wide SNP genotypes for about three fifths of the roughly 700 donors, treating that subset as a discovery cohort. Every discovery cohort repertoire had been produced on one sequencing platform. Of the roughly 400 genotyped donors, 81% were placed in the genetic ancestry cluster associated with self-reported Caucasian donors. About 300 gigabases of sequencing data and roughly 81 million unique TCR sequences made up an early release that covered approximately 700 HLA-typed donors. The study profiled the T cell repertoires of under 700 subjects by immunosequencing and related them to cytomegalovirus serostatus. Rather than using new phenotypic data, the later analysis identified candidate immune exposures from TCR beta sequences and from how often those sequences occurred across donors. Class I and class II HLA loci were covered by the typing at four-digit resolution. A later analysis re-analyzed previously published TCR beta repertoires from 666 donors and added high-resolution HLA genotyping to study TCR occurrence patterns. Along with the approximately 700-subject first cohort, a separate validation cohort of over a hundred different subjects was used.

The cohort comprised fewer than 750 healthy bone marrow donors. At the time of sampling, every cohort member was nominally healthy, though immune exposures that went unrecorded were likely present. The donor was CMV seronegative and belonged to the group of several hundred seronegative cohort members. Every donor gave a peripheral blood sample, and the peripheral blood mononuclear cells from that sample were used for TCR beta sequencing. Genomic DNA extraction from the blood cell samples was performed with the Qiagen DNeasy Blood Extraction Kit. A word on this clone: What this receptor recognizes is not known. Nothing much larger sits one base from this clone, and base qualities are not available.

The receptor library was made with the immunoSEQ multiplex PCR assay. The multiplex PCR relied on a mix of 60 forward primers for TCR Vbeta segments and 13 reverse primers for TCR Jbeta segments. The CDR3 region of rearranged TCR beta genes was amplified from genomic DNA by a multiplex PCR assay. Amplified TCR beta libraries were sequenced as 87-base-pair reads on the Illumina HiSeq System. The paper's data handling went like this. Across the roughly 600 repertoires, a later analysis counted tens of millions of unique TCR beta chains, around 11 million of which were shared by at least two donors. Raw reads were error-corrected and collapsed into unique sequences with a nearest-neighbor algorithm that merged closely related sequences to remove PCR and sequencing errors. V, D and J gene segments were assigned by aligning CDR3 sequences to IMGT reference sequences. For a sequence to be retained, a match of at least six nucleotides was required to both a V gene segment and a J gene segment. A rearrangement was called productive if the CDR3 had no stop codons and remained in frame with V and J, and every other rearrangement was called non-productive. Following IMGT convention, CDR3 was defined as the stretch from the second conserved V-encoded cysteine up to the conserved J-encoded phenylalanine. The earlier analysis of about 570 of the donors excluded any sequence lacking an unambiguous match to a single V gene segment. In an earlier analysis of a few hundred of the donors, a V segment was called functional when productive rearrangements were above 56.7%, and segregating when the standard deviation between donors exceeded 5%. To diagnose cytomegalovirus status from the catalog of TCR beta chain sequences, a statistical classification framework was built. In a later analysis, V and J genes were assigned by comparing TCR nucleotide sequences against IMGT/GENE-DB human TR gene sequences. Using the TCRdist pipeline, a later analysis assigned CDR3 sequences along with most-parsimonious VDJ recombination scenarios. A later analysis defined each TCR beta chain by its CDR3 amino acid sequence plus V-gene family, and excluded reads lacking a unique V-gene family. In a later analysis, fewer than 600 highly shared, low-generation-probability nucleotide sequences were removed to address suspected cross-contamination and a sequencing artifact. In a later analysis, a clonal expansion index was calculated for each public chain from normalized within-repertoire ranks of inferred template counts. In a later analysis, generation probabilities were computed using a VDJ recombination model fitted to out-of-frame rearrangements, and the results were checked against IGoR. In a later analysis, TCR-TCR, TCR-HLA and TCR-CMV co-occurrence was scored with hypergeometric tests, and a repertoire-size bias correction was applied to TCR pairs. To estimate false discovery rates, a later analysis permuted the HLA or CMV assignments 20 times. A later analysis grouped co-occurring TCRs with DBSCAN, adding TCRdist sequence similarity when clustering within HLA-allele-positive subsets. Repertoires with fewer than 30,000 or more than 120,000 public chains, plus five repertoires with anomalous nucleotide sharing, were excluded from co-occurrence clustering. Imported from immuneACCESS, the table was reduced by TCRdb to in-frame sequences with V and J called. These copies leave out some clones; in studies compared against another copy, an unresolved V gene accounts for under half, and the cause of the remainder is not known. V and J calls plus clone size are reproduced from that table; the DNA served to infer D and trimming. Present in this sample are some 130,000 clones, around 80% of which were seen just once. The top ten clones comprise roughly 2.5% of the sample.

What the work shows at the level of the full study, not this receptor alone: In a later analysis, the rate of TCR association differed among HLA loci, with DRB1 alleles having the most associated TCRs and HLA-C alleles having the fewest. According to a later analysis, most CMV-associated TCR beta chains appeared to be HLA-restricted, and the HLA associations seemed to be driven largely by CMV exposure. Most TCR sequences were seen in very few donors, while some public TCRs were found in many individuals. The classifier was reported to diagnose cytomegalovirus status with high specificity and sensitivity in both the original cohort and the validation cohort. A cluster of highly shared sequence variants was judged likely to represent a technical artifact of the sequencing pipeline. Because HLA typing was missing for some donors at each locus, association tests included only the typed subset. CMV serostatus was the only immune exposure information available for the cohort. When HLA alleles, especially DR and DQ, strongly co-occurred, attributing TCR associations to individual alleles was difficult. A total of about 180 TCR beta chains were listed by the study as associated with cytomegalovirus. This cohort had only TCR beta chains sequenced, and the lack of alpha or paired-chain data limited which features could be detected. An association between a missense DCLRE1C variant and V-gene and J-gene trimming of TCR beta chains was found in a later genetic analysis and replicated in an independent cohort. Three of the identified cytomegalovirus-associated TCR beta chains were confirmed in vitro to be specific for cytomegalovirus antigens. A later genetic analysis reported fewer N-insertions in productive TCRs among donors in an Asian-associated ancestry cluster than the approximately 700-donor mean. It was suggested by the authors that the approach could potentially be generalized to other disease states and immunological phenotypes. A further reported finding was that TCR beta sequences accurately predicted the HLA-A and HLA-B alleles for most subjects in the first cohort. Broadly in line with IMGT annotations, most TCR beta V segments showed up in productive rearrangements about 90% or about 30% of the time in an earlier analysis of a few hundred of the donors. At a false discovery rate of 0.05, a later analysis linked roughly 17,000 TCR beta sequences to specific HLA alleles. The presence/absence analyses assumed that sequencing depth was roughly uniform across donors, and that assumption may not be true. In a later analysis, several top co-occurrence clusters were reported to appear linked to parvovirus B19, influenza, CMV and Epstein-Barr virus. Correlated functional status among segregating V segments might reflect linkage disequilibrium, but an unknown experimental factor could not be ruled out. The earlier analysis of approximately 540 of the donors excluded some 15 rarely observed V segments, including chromosome 9 orphons, because counts were too low. A later analysis found that HLA-associated TCR beta chains were more clonally expanded and had lower generation probabilities than equally common non-associated chains.

The sequence came from a boy younger than 10 in good health and CMV-seronegative. Specimen: PBMCs.

The nucleotide sequence reads as follows: TGTGCCAGCAGCTTTGGGACAGGGAACTATGGCTACACCTTC. It codes for CASSFGTGNYGYTF. The sequence is built from TRBV11-2 and TRBJ1-2, with TRBD1 identical over 9 junction bases. Its CDR3 holds 14 amino acids, cysteine through phenylalanine. Only the CDR3 part of the read is kept: 42 bases, read in frame from the first base. The germline V and J ends show losses of 3 bases and 2 bases respectively, and no gene match explains 1 base of the junction. CDR1 and CDR2 are drawn from the germline V gene: SGHAT, FQNNGV. With the rest looked up from the reference TRBV11-2 and TRBJ1-2 genes rather than sequenced, the full variable domain is EAGVAQSPRYKIIEKRQSVAFWCNPISGHATLYWYQQILGQGPKLLIQFQNNGVVDDSQLPKDRFSAERLKGVDSTLKIQPAKLEDSAVYLCASSFGTGNYGYTFGSGTRLTVV.